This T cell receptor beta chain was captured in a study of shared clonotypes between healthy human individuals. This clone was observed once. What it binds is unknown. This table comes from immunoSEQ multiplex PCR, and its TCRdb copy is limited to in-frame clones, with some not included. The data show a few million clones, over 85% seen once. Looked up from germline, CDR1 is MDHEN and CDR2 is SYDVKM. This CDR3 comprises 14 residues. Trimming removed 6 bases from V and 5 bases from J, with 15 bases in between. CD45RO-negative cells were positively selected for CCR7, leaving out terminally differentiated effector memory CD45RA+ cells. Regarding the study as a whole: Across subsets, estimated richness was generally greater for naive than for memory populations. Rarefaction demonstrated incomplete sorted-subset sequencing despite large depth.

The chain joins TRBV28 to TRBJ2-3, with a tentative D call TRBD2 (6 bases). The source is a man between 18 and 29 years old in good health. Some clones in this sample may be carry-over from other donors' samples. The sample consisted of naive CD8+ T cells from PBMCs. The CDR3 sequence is CASRDRRAKDTQYF. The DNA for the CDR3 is TGTGCCAGCAGAGATCGGAGGGCCAAAGATACGCAGTATTTT. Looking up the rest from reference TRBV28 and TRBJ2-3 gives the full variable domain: DVKVTQSSRYLVKRTGEKVFLECVQDMDHENMFWYRQDPGLGLRLIYFSYDVKMKEKGDIPEGYSVSREKKERFSLILESASTNQTSMYLCASRDRRAKDTQYFGPGTRLTVL.